What follows is one T cell receptor beta chain and its context. The sample originates from a study of T cells expressing NK-cell markers. At the level of the study: HCMV serostatus: seven of eight sequenced donors positive, one negative.

TCRdb re-called the 5' RACE reads and catalogs CDR3 proteins one per entry, DNA excluded. The repertoire shows 160,000 or so distinct CDR3 sequences; the top ten hold less than 20%. The germline V gene encodes CDR1 MNHNS and CDR2 SASEGT. The CDR3 spans 14 residues. The sequenced sample consisted of blood T cells: a sorted CD56 or NKG2C T cell subset, CD4+ or CD8+ T cells, or bulk PBMC T cells (not recorded which). This chain links TRBV6-1 with TRBJ1-4; TCRdb lists TRBD1, though no DNA is available to test this call. This receptor was obtained from a woman aged 18 to 75 in good health. CDR3 region: CATVPGTGNEKLFF.